This TCR beta chain is from a study of blood T cells in healthy people across ages. Next came a second PCR, run for roughly 6 to 11 cycles, which used a sample-barcoded 5' primer along with a J-beta primer mix. Tagging of each cDNA molecule was performed by a template-switch adaptor with 12 random nucleotides. TCRdb processed the 5' RACE reads anew with MiXCR; each CDR3 protein has one entry. The table shows approximately 780,000 distinct CDR3 sequences, with roughly 25% occurring only once. Donation came from healthy Caucasian individuals in Russia who were aged roughly 6 to 100. Trimming stripped 4 bases from V and 4 bases from J, with 14 bases between. The CDR3 is 13 amino acids. The germline V gene encodes CDR1 DFQATT and CDR2 SNEGSKA (reference sequence). Broader study findings: The long-lived group displayed more naive CD4+ cells, plus higher diversity, than the aged donors did.

Notes on this clonotype: The antigen remains undetermined.

These data also featured in a second study, about T cells of mothers and their children. That publication notes: Related mother-child pairs showed slightly, non-significantly higher overlap than unrelated pairs.

The sample comprised blood. The sequence came from a boy between 10 and 17 years old in good health. The rearrangement uses TRBV20-1 and TRBJ2-7; tentatively, D is TRBD1 or TRBD2 (6 bases each). The CDR3 loop is CSATQGGVYEQYF. The CDR3 coding sequence is TGCAGTGCTACACAGGGCGGGGTTTACGAGCAGTACTTC.